These 13 T cell receptor beta chains share one sample of origin, sequenced in a study of T cell responses to AZD1222 COVID-19 vaccine. This table comes from immunoSEQ multiplex PCR, and its TCRdb copy is limited to in-frame clones, with some not included. The data show about 70,000 clones, 87% seen once. Material: peripheral blood, obtained 28 days after the second AZD1222 dose. The receptors originated from an adult who received the AZD1222 COVID-19 vaccine.

The chain has TRBV5-6 and TRBJ1-5; D remains ambiguous. This CDR3 region has 17 residues. With 1 base removed from V and 0 bases from J, the gap between germline ends came to 14 bases. Germline values: CDR1 SGHDT, CDR2 YYEEEE. CDR3 residues: CASSLFARAASNQPQHF. DNA for the CDR3: TGTGCCAGCAGCTTGTTTGCTCGGGCAGCTAGCAATCAGCCCCAGCATTTT. The full variable domain, rest sourced from reference TRBV5-6 and TRBJ1-5, is DAGVTQSPTHLIKTRGQQVTLRCSPKSGHDTVSWYQQALGQGPQFIFQYYEEEERQRGNFPDRFSGHQFPNYSSELNVNALLLGDSALYLCASSLFARAASNQPQHFGDGTRLSIL.

This clone was seen once. The chain joins TRBV3-1 (or the pseudogene TRBV3-2) to TRBJ2-7; D call uncertain. The germline V gene encodes CDR1 LGHDT and CDR2 YNNKEL (reference sequence). The CDR3 contains 11 residues. The V end lost 4 bases, the J end lost 12 bases, and 13 bases lay between the germline ends. The CDR3 coding sequence is TGTGCCAGCAGCCTCGGTCGCGCGGCGTACTTC. Its translation is CASSLGRAAYF.

The chain joins TRBV15 to TRBJ1-1; D call uncertain. V lost 1 base and J 1 base, leaving 13 bases between the germline ends. From germline, CDR1 is LNHNV and CDR2 YYDKDF (reference sequence). CDR3 length: 16 residues. The CDR3 sequence: CATSRGGGGRNTEAFF. The CDR3 coding sequence is TGTGCCACCAGCAGAGGCGGAGGAGGGAGGAACACTGAAGCTTTCTTT. The full variable domain, rest sourced from reference TRBV15 and TRBJ1-1, is DAMVIQNPRYQVTQFGKPVTLSCSQTLNHNVMYWYQQKSSQAPKLLFHYYDKDFNNEADTPDNFQSRRPNTSFCFLDIRSPGLGDTAMYLCATSRGGGGRNTEAFFGQGTRLTVV.

This chain uses TRBV19 with TRBJ2-2; 9 bases fit TRBD1. The germline CDR1 and CDR2 sequences are LNHDA and SQIVND (reference sequence). V shed 4 bases and J 4 bases; nucleotides not matched to a gene: 7. The CDR3 has 16 amino acids. CDR3 sequence: CASSRTGAAGTGELFF. The CDR3 DNA reads TGTGCCAGTAGTAGGACAGGGGCCGCCGGCACCGGGGAGCTGTTTTTT.

With regard to this clone: The sample holds other DNA sequences that translate to the same CDR3. This chain joins TRBV5-1 and TRBJ1-1, with a weak D call TRBD1 (6 bases). The germline V gene has CDR1 SGHRS and CDR2 YFSETQ. The CDR3 extends over 15 amino acids. V lost 0 bases, J lost 0 bases, and 9 bases lay in between. CDR3 region: CASSLDRALNTEAFF. The CDR3 coding sequence is TGCGCCAGCAGCTTGGACAGGGCCCTGAACACTGAAGCTTTCTTT. The entire variable domain, with the rest obtained from reference TRBV5-1 and TRBJ1-1, is as follows: KAGVTQTPRYLIKTRGQQVTLSCSPISGHRSVSWYQQTPGQGLQFLFEYFSETQRNKGNFPGRFSGRQFSNSRSEMNVSTLELGDSALYLCASSLDRALNTEAFFGQGTRLTVV.

This chain uses TRBV4-1 with TRBJ1-6, with D hard to call. The CDR3 length is 18 residues. Germline V gives CDR1 MGHRA, CDR2 YSYEKL. V lost 1 base and J 1 base, leaving 14 bases between the germline ends. CDR3 in amino acids: CASSQGYDQASYNSPLHF. CDR3 bases: TGCGCCAGCAGCCAAGGATACGATCAAGCGTCCTATAATTCACCCCTCCACTTT.

The V gene is TRBV5-5, the J gene TRBJ1-2; 7 nucleotides line up with TRBD1. Germline V gives CDR1 SGHKS, CDR2 YYEKEE (reference sequence). This CDR3 contains 16 residues. The ends lost 2 bases at V and 0 bases at J; junction bases unmatched: 7. The CDR3 coding sequence is TGTGCCAGCAGCTTTGCAGGGGGGGTAGCTAACTATGGCTACACCTTC. Its translation: CASSFAGGVANYGYTF.

This sequence joins TRBV7-9 and TRBJ1-1, with TRBD1 as a possible D gene (5 bases). This CDR3 is built from 14 residues. Between the trimmed V and J ends, which lost 6 bases and 6 bases, there was a span of 17 bases. Germline lookup yields CDR1 SEHNR and CDR2 FQNEAQ (reference sequence). CDR3 nucleotides: TGTGCCAGCAGTCCTAACGGGGCCTCTCCTGAAGCTTTCTTT. This codes for CASSPNGASPEAFF.

This chain uses TRBV5-5 with TRBJ1-2, with 11 bases aligning to TRBD1. The CDR3 runs to 16 residues. The germline V gene has CDR1 SGHKS and CDR2 YYEKEE (reference sequence). V was clipped by 1 base and J by 4 bases; unmatched bases: 6. This chain's CDR3 is CASSLTGTGGSYGYTF. The CDR3 coding sequence is TGTGCCAGCAGCTTGACCGGGACAGGGGGATCCTATGGCTACACCTTC.

The J gene is TRBJ1-5, the V gene TRBV10-3, with D unclear. V gave up 3 bases and J gave up 0 bases, with 9 bases separating them. The CDR3 consists of 15 residues. CDR1 is ENHRY and CDR2 is SYGVKD in the germline V gene. In nucleotides, the CDR3 is TGTGCCATCAGTGATGGGCCGGATAGCAATCAGCCCCAGCATTTT. Translated, it gives CAISDGPDSNQPQHF.

This sequence joins TRBV12-5 and TRBJ1-1; D gene unclear. The CDR3 is 17 amino acids. V was shortened by 1 base and J by 1 base, with 16 bases between the two germline ends. CDR1 is LGHNT, CDR2 FRNRAP, per germline. CDR3 amino acids: CASGLGPWGGPNTEAFF. Here the CDR3 DNA reads TGTGCTAGTGGTTTGGGGCCGTGGGGTGGACCGAACACTGAAGCTTTCTTT.

V usage is TRBV15 and J usage is TRBJ2-7; D is possibly TRBD1 or TRBD2 (6 bases each). The germline V and J ends were trimmed by 0 bases and 4 bases, with 13 bases remaining between them. The CDR3 consists of 15 residues. The germline gives CDR1 LNHNV, CDR2 YYDKDF (reference sequence). The CDR3 coding sequence is TGTGCCACCAGCAGAGATCCAGGGGCGGGATACGAGCAGTACTTC. It encodes CATSRDPGAGYEQYF.

The genes are TRBV7-3 and TRBJ1-1, with D possibly being TRBD1 (5 bases). The CDR3 covers 13 residues. Germline-derived CDR1 and CDR2 are SGHTA and FQGTGA. The ends were cut back, 8 bases at V and 6 bases at J, with 16 bases in the middle. The CDR3 DNA reads as TGTGCCAGCTGCACCTTCCAGGGAGCTGAAGCTTTCTTT. Translation: CASCTFQGAEAFF.